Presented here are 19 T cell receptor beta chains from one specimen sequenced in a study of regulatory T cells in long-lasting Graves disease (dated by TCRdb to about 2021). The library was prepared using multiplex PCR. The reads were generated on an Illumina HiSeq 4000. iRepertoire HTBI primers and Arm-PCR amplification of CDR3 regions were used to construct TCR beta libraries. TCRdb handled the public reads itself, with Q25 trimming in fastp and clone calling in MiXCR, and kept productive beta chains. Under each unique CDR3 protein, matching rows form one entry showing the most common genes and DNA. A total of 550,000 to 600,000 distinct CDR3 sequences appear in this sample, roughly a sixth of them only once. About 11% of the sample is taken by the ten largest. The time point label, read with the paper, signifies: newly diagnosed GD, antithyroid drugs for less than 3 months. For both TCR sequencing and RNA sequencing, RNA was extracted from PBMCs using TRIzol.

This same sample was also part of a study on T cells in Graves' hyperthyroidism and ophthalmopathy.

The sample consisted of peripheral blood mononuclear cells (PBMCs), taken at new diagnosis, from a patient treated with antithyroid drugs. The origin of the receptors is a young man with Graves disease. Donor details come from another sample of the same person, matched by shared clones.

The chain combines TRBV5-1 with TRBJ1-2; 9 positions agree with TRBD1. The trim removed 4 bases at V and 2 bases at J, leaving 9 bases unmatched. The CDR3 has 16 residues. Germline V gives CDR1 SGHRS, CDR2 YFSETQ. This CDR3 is CASSPDRGGRNYGYTF. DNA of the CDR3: TGCGCCAGCAGCCCGGACAGGGGCGGGAGGAACTATGGCTACACCTTC.

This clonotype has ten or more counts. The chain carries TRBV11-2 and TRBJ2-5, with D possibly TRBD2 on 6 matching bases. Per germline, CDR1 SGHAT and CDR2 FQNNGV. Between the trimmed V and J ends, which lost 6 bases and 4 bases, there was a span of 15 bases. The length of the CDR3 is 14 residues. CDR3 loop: CASRGLIGGETQYF. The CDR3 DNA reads TGTGCCAGCAGAGGGTTGATCGGGGGAGAGACCCAGTACTTC. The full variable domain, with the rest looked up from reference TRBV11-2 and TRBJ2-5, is EAGVAQSPRYKIIEKRQSVAFWCNPISGHATLYWYQQILGQGPKLLIQFQNNGVVDDSQLPKDRFSAERLKGVDSTLKIQPAKLEDSAVYLCASRGLIGGETQYFGPGTRLLVL.

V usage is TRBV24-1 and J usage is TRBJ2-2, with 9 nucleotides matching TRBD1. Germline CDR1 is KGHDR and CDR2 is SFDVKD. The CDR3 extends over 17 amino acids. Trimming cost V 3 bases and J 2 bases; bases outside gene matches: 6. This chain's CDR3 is CATSDAPGQGNTGELFF. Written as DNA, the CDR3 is TGTGCCACCAGTGATGCACCGGGACAGGGAAACACCGGGGAGCTGTTTTTT.

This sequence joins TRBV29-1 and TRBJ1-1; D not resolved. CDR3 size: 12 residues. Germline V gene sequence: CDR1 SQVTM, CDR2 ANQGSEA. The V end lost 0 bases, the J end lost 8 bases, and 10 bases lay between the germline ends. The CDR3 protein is CSVEDAGREAFF. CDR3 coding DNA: TGCAGCGTTGAAGATGCCGGGCGGGAAGCTTTCTTT.

The CDR3 region is CSANEGAGGYTF. In DNA, the CDR3 is TGCAGTGCTAATGAGGGGGCTGGGGGCTACACCTTC. This chain uses TRBV20-1 with TRBJ1-2; 7 nucleotides match TRBD1. V lost 4 bases and J lost 8; bases outside the gene matches: 7. This CDR3 comprises 12 residues. Germline values: CDR1 DFQATT, CDR2 SNEGSKA (reference sequence).

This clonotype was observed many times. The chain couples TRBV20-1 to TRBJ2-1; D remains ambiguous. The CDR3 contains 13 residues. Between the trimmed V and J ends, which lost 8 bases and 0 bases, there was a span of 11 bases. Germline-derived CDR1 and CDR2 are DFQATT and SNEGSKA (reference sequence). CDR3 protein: CSLFLISYNEQFF. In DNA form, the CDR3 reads TGCAGTTTGTTCCTTATCTCCTACAATGAGCAGTTCTTC.

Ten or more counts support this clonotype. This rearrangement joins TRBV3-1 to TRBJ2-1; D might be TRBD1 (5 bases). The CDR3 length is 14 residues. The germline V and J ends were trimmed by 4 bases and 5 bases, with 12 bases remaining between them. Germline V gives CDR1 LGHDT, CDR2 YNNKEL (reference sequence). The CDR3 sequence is CASSRSGQNNEQFF. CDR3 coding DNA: TGTGCCAGCAGCCGATCAGGGCAGAACAATGAGCAGTTCTTC.

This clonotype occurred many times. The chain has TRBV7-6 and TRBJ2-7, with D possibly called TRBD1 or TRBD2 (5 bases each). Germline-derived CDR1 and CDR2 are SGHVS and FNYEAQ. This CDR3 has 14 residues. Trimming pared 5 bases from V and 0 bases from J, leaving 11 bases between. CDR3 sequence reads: CASSDGADSYEQYF. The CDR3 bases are TGTGCCAGCAGCGACGGGGCGGACTCCTACGAGCAGTACTTC. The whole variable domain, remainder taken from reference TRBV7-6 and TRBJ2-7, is GAGVSQSPRYKVTKRGQDVALRCDPISGHVSLYWYRQALGQGPEFLTYFNYEAQQDKSGLPNDRFSAERPEGSISTLTIQRTEQRDSAMYRCASSDGADSYEQYFGPGTRLTVT.

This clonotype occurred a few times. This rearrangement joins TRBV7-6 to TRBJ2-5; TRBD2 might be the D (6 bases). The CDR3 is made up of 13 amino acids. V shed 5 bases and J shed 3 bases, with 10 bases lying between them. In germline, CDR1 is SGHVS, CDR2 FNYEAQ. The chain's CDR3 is CASSRGTKETQYF. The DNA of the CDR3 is TGTGCCAGCAGCCGCGGGACCAAAGAGACCCAGTACTTC.

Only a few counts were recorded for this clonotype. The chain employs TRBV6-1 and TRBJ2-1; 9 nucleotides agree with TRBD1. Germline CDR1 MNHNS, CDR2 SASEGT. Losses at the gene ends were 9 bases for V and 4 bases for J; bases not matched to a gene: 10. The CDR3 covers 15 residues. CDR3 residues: CASMTGGREYNEQFF. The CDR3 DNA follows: TGTGCCAGTATGACAGGGGGTAGGGAATACAATGAGCAGTTCTTC.

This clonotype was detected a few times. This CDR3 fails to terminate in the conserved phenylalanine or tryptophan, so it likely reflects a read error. Here the CDR3 reads CAPRGRPYEQYL. The CDR3 bases are TGTGCCCCCAGGGGGCGACCCTACGAGCAGTACCTC. This chain uses TRBV6-2 or TRBV6-3 with TRBJ2-7; 8 nucleotides line up with TRBD1. V lost 11 bases and J lost 2; bases outside the gene matches: 5. This CDR3 has 12 amino acids. Germline V CDR1 and CDR2: MNHEY, SVGEGT.

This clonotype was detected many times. This chain's CDR3 is CASSGGVPSTDTQYF. Here the CDR3 DNA reads TGCGCCAGCAGTGGGGGGGTCCCCTCCACAGATACGCAGTATTTT. The chain combines TRBV5-1 with TRBJ2-3; 7 nucleotides align to TRBD2. The ends lost 5 bases at V and 2 bases at J; junction bases unmatched: 8. The CDR3 covers 15 residues. Germline-derived CDR1 and CDR2 are SGHRS and YFSETQ.

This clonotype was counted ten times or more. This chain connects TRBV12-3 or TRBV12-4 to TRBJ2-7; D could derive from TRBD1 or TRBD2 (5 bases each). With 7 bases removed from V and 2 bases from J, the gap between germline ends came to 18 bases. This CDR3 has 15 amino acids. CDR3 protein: CASTPTGRTPYEQYF. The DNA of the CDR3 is TGTGCCAGCACCCCAACGGGACGTACCCCCTACGAGCAGTACTTC.

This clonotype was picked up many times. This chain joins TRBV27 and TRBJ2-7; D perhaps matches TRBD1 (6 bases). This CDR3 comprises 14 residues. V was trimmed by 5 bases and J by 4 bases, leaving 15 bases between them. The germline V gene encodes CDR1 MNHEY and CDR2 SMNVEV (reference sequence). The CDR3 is CASSDIGQQYEQYF. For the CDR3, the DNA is TGTGCCAGCAGTGACATCGGACAGCAATACGAGCAGTACTTC.

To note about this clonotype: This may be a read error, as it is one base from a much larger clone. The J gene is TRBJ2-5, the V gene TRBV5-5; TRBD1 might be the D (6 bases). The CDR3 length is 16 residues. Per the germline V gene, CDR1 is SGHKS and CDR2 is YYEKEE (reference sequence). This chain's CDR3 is CARSFYPGHLQETQYF. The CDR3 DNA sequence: TGTGCCAGAAGCTTTTATCCGGGACACCTCCAAGAGACCCAGTACTTC.

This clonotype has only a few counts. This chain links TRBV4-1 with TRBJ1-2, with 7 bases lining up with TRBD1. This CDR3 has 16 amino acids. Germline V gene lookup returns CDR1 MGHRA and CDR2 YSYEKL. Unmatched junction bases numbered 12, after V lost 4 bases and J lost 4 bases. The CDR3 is CASSPLFRQGGYGYTF. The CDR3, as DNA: TGCGCCAGCAGCCCATTATTCCGACAGGGCGGCTATGGCTACACCTTC.

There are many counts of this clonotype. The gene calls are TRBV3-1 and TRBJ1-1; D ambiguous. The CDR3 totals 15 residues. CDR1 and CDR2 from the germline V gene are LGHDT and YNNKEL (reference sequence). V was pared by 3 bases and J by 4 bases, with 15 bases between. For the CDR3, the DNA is TGTGCCAGCAGCCATTCCCGTTCCCTGGGCACTGAAGCTTTCTTT. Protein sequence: CASSHSRSLGTEAFF.

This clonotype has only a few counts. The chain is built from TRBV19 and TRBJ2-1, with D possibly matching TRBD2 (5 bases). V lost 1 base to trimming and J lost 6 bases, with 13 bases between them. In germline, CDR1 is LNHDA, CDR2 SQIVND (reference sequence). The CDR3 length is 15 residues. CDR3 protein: CASSIGSSPGNEQFF. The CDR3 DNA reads TGTGCCAGTAGTATAGGGTCTAGCCCGGGCAATGAGCAGTTCTTC.

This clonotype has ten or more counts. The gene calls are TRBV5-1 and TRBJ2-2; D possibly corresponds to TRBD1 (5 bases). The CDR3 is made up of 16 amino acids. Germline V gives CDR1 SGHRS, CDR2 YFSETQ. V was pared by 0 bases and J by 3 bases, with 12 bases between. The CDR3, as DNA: TGCGCCAGCAGCTTGGCCCAGGGTCGGTACACCGGGGAGCTGTTTTTT. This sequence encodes CASSLAQGRYTGELFF.